This TCR beta chain came from a study of control samples from healthy donors and cancer patients (TCRdb year 2020). On this clone: There is no known antigen for this receptor. Base qualities were left out, and no much larger clone turns up one base away.

To prepare the library, the immunoSEQ multiplex PCR assay was applied. Drawn from immuneACCESS, this table holds only the in-frame rearrangements with V and J called that TCRdb kept. Clones are partly lost; checked studies trace under half to an unresolved V gene and leave the rest unexplained. The sample has about 160,000 clones on record, 92% of them singletons. Approximately 0.7% of the sample is held by the ten biggest clonotypes. Trimming removed 5 bases from V and 0 bases from J, leaving 13 bases between the germline ends. For CDR1 and CDR2, the germline V gene lists SGHAT and FQNNGV. Inclusive of the bounding cysteine and phenylalanine, the CDR3 is 16 residues long. Just CDR3 DNA is preserved here, 48 bases in frame from base 1.

The sequenced sample consisted of blood. The chain is encoded by TRBV11-2 joined to TRBJ2-2; TRBD1 might be the D gene, on 5 matching bases. This sequence originates from a young woman in good health. For the CDR3, the sequence is CASSPLRGPNTGELFF. DNA sequence: TGTGCCAGCAGCCCTCTTAGGGGTCCGAACACCGGGGAGCTGTTTTTT.